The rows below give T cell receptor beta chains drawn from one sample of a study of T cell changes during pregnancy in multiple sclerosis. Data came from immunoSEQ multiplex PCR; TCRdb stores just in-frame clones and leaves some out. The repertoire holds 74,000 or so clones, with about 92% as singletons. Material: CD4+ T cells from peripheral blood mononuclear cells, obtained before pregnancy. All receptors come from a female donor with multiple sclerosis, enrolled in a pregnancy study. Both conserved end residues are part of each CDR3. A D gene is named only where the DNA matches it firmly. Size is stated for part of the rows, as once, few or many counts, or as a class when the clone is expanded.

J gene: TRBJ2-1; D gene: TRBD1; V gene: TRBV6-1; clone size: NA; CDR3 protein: CASSARDRPTNEQFF; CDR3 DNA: TGTGCCAGCAGTGCCCGGGACAGGCCGACGAATGAGCAGTTCTTC
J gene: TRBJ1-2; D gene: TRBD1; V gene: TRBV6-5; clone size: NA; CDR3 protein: CASRGTGINYGYTF; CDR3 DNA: TGTGCCAGCCGAGGGACAGGGATAAACTATGGCTACACCTTC
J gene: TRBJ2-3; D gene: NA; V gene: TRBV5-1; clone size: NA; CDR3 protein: CASSPLARSSTDTQYF; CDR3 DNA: TGCGCCAGCAGCCCCCTAGCGAGGTCTAGCACAGATACGCAGTATTTT
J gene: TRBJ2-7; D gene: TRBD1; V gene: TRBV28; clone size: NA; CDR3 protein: CASSFGQGYEQYF; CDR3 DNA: TGTGCCAGCAGTTTTGGACAGGGCTACGAGCAGTACTTC
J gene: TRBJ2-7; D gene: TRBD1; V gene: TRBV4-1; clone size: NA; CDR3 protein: CASSRGQGDYEQYF; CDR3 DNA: TGCGCCAGCAGCCGAGGACAGGGTGACTACGAGCAGTACTTC
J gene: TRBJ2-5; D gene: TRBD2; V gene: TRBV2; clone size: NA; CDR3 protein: CASSSGTRRETQYF; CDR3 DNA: TGTGCCAGCAGTTCCGGGACTAGGAGGGAGACCCAGTACTTC
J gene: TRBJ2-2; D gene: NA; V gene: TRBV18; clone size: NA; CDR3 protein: CASSPLSSATGELFF; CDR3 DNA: TGTGCCAGCTCTCCCTTGAGCAGCGCCACCGGGGAGCTGTTTTTT
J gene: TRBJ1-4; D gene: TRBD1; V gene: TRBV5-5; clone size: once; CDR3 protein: CASSLGVGDRGEKLFF; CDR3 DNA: TGTGCCAGCAGCTTGGGGGTCGGGGACAGGGGCGAAAAACTGTTTTTT
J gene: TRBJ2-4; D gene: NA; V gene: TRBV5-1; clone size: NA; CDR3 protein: CASSLGVGAKNIQYF; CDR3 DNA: TGCGCCAGCAGCTTGGGCGTCGGGGCCAAAAACATTCAGTACTTC
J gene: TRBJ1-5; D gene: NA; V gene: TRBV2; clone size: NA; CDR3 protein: CASRADNQPQHF; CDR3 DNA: TGTGCCAGCAGGGCCGACAATCAGCCCCAGCATTTT
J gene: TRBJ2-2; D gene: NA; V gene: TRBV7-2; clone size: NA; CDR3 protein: CASSLAGAITGELFF; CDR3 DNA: TGTGCCAGCAGCTTAGCGGGAGCTATTACCGGGGAGCTGTTTTTT
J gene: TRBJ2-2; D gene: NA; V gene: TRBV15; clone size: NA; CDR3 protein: CAHAEELFF; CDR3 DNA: TGTGCCCACGCGGAGGAGCTGTTTTTT
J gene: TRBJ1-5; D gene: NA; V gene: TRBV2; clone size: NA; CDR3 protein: CASTVYSNQPQHF; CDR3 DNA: TGTGCCAGCACCGTATATAGCAATCAGCCCCAGCATTTT
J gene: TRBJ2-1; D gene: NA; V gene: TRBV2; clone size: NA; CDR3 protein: CASSTSVGHNEQFF; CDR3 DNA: TGTGCCAGCAGTACCAGCGTAGGCCACAATGAGCAGTTCTTC
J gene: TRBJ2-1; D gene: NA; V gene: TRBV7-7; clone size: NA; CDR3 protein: CASSSGRGSVQFF; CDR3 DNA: TGTGCCAGCAGTTCAGGACGGGGATCTGTGCAGTTCTTC
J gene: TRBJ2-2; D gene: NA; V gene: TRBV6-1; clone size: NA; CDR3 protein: CASSPNTRGTGELFF; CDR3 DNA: TGTGCCAGCAGCCCCAACACTCGAGGCACCGGGGAGCTGTTTTTT
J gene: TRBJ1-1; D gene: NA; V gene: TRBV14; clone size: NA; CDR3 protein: CASSQGLYNTEAFF; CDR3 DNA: TGTGCCAGCAGCCAGGGCCTCTATAACACTGAAGCTTTCTTT
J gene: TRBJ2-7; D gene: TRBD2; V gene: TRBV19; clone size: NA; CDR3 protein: CASSIGRASGRGSYEQYF; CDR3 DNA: TGTGCCAGTAGTATCGGCAGGGCTAGCGGGCGGGGGTCCTACGAGCAGTACTTC